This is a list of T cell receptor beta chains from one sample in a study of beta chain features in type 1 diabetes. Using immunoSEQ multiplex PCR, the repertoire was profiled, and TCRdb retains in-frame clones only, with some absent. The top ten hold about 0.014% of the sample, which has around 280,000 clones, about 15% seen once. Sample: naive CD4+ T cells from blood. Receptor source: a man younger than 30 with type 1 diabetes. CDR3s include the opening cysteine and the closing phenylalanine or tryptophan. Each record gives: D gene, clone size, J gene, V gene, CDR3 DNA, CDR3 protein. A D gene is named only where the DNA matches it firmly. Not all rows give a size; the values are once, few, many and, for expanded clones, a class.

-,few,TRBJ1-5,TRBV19,TGTGCCAGTAGTACGGAACCGGGACAAGAAAGCAATCAGCCCCAGCATTTT,CASSTEPGQESNQPQHF
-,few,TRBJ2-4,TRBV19,TGTGCCAGTAGTATAGCGGGTCCGGCCAAAAACATTCAGTACTTC,CASSIAGPAKNIQYF
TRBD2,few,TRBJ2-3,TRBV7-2,TGTGCCAGCAGCTTTTCGGGGGGTCGGTCTGGGGATACGCAGTATTTT,CASSFSGGRSGDTQYF
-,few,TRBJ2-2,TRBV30,TGTGCCTGGAGTGTACGGGGTTACACCGGGGAGCTGTTTTTT,CAWSVRGYTGELFF
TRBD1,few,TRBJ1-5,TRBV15,TGTGCCACCAGCAACGACAGGGGGCTTGGCAATCAGCCCCAGCATTTT,CATSNDRGLGNQPQHF
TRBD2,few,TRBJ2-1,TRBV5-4,TGTGCCAGCAGTCCGGGACTAGCGGTAGCGGTTAGCTACAATGAGCAGTTCTTC,CASSPGLAVAVSYNEQFF
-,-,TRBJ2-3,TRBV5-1,TGCGCCAGCAGCTCCAGGGGACCCTCCGGGGATACGCAGTATTTT,CASSSRGPSGDTQYF
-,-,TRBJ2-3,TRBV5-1,TGCGCCAGCAGCTATACTAGGAGGATCACAGATACGCAGTATTTT,CASSYTRRITDTQYF
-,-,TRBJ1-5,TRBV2,TGTGCCAGCAGTGTCGGGAGGACAGTTAATCAGCCCCAGCATTTT,CASSVGRTVNQPQHF
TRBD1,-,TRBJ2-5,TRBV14,TGTGCCAGCAGCCAAGGGACAGGGGGCATGAAGACCCAGTACTTC,CASSQGTGGMKTQYF
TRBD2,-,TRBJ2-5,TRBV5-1,TGCGCCAGCAGCTCTGTACGACTAGCGGGATTAGAGACCCAGTACTTC,CASSSVRLAGLETQYF
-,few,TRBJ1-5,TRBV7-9,TGTGCCAGCAGCTTAGCGAGGGGGACCTCTAATCAGCCCCAGCATTTT,CASSLARGTSNQPQHF
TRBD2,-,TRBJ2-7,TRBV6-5,TGTGCCAGCAGTATGGGACTAGCGGGCGAGCAGTACTTC,CASSMGLAGEQYF
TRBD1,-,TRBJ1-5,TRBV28,TGTGCCAGCAGTTTAAGCAGGGGGATCCATCAGCCCCAGCATTTT,CASSLSRGIHQPQHF
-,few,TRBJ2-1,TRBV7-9,TGTGCCAGCAGCTTAGTTGGAGGCTATGAGCAGTTCTTC,CASSLVGGYEQFF
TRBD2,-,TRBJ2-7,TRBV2,TGTGCCAGCAGTTCTAGCGGAGAGACCTACGAGCAGTACTTC,CASSSSGETYEQYF
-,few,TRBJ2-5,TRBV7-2,TGTGCCAGCAGCTTAGGACAGCAAGAGACCCAGTACTTC,CASSLGQQETQYF
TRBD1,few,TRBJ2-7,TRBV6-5,TGTGCCAGCAGAGGACAGGTGGCCTCCTACGAGCAGTACTTC,CASRGQVASYEQYF
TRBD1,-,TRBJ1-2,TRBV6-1,TGTGCCAGCAGTGATCGGGTGACAGGGCAGGATGGCTACACCTTC,CASSDRVTGQDGYTF
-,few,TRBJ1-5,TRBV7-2,TGTGCCAGCAGCTTAGAACTACTTCGAGGTCAGCCCCAGCATTTT,CASSLELLRGQPQHF
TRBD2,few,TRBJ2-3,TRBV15,TGTGCCACCAGCAGACCCCTTGCCGCGGTAGCGGGAGGTTATACGCAGTATTTT,CATSRPLAAVAGGYTQYF
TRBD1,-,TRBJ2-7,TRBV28,TGTGCCAGCAGTTCAACCGGGACAGGGCCCGTCGAGCAGTACTTC,CASSSTGTGPVEQYF
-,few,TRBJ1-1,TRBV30,TGTGCCTGGAGTGTGATGCGACAGAAGGCAACTCTGAACACTGAAGCTTTCTTT,CAWSVMRQKATLNTEAFF
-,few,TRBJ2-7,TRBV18,TGTGCCAGCTCACCTGGCGGGGAGAGGGAGCAGTACTTC,CASSPGGEREQYF
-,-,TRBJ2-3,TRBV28,TGTGCCAGCAGTCCCGGGACTGGCACAGATACGCAGTATTTT,CASSPGTGTDTQYF
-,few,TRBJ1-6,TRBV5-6,TGTGCCAGCAGCCTAATCAAATCGAATTCACCCCTCCACTTT,CASSLIKSNSPLHF
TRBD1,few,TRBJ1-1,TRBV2,TGTGCCAGCAGAGACAGGGTGATGAACACTGAAGCTTTCTTT,CASRDRVMNTEAFF
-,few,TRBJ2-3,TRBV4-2,TGTGCCAGCAGCCAAGAGGTAGAAAGCGGGAGCACAGATACGCAGTATTTT,CASSQEVESGSTDTQYF
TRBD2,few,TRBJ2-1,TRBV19,TGTGCCAGTAGTAGCGACAAAGGGACTAGCGTGAGCTCCTACAATGAGCAGTTCTTC,CASSSDKGTSVSSYNEQFF
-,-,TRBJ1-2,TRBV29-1,TGCAGCGGCTCCCTACAGTCCCGCTACACCTTC,CSGSLQSRYTF
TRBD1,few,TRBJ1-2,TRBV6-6,TGTGCCAGCCTGGACAGGGATTTAGTTAACTATGGCTACACCTTC,CASLDRDLVNYGYTF
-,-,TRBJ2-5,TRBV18,TGTGCCAGCTCACCGCGGCGTCGGGAGACCCAGTACTTC,CASSPRRRETQYF
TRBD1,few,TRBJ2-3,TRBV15,TGTGCCACCAGCATTGGACAGGGTCGTATGGATACGCAGTATTTT,CATSIGQGRMDTQYF
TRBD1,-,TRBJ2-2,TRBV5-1,TGCGCCAGCAGAGGGACAGCGAACACCGGGGAGCTGTTTTTT,CASRGTANTGELFF
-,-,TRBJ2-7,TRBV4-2,TGTGCCAGCAGCGCCGCCTGGCGGGTCCCTGTCTACGAGCAGTACTTC,CASSAAWRVPVYEQYF
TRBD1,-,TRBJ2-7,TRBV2,TGTGCCAGCAAGACAGGGGGCTACGAGCAGTACTTC,CASKTGGYEQYF
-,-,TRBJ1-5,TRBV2,TGTGCCAGCAGTGACCCTGTTGCGGGGGGACTCAATCAGCCCCAGCATTTT,CASSDPVAGGLNQPQHF
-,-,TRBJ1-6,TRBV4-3,TGCGCCAGCAGCCAAGCGGGGGATTCACCCCTCCACTTT,CASSQAGDSPLHF
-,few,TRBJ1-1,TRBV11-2,TGTGCCAGCAGCCCTCGGCAGGGTGGTGACGCTTTCTTT,CASSPRQGGDAFF
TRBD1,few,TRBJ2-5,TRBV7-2,TGTGCCAGCAGCTTAATGACAGGGGGAGGAGAGACCCAGTACTTC,CASSLMTGGGETQYF
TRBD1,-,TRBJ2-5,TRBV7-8,TGTGCCAGCAGCCCCCAGGGGGCCGGCTCGGGTGAGACCCAGTACTTC,CASSPQGAGSGETQYF
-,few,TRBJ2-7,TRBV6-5,TGTGCCAGCAGTTACTCGTCTGCCCAGGGGTACGAGCAGTACTTC,CASSYSSAQGYEQYF
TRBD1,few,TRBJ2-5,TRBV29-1,TGCAGCGTGGGACAGGGGGCATCAGAGACCCAGTACTTC,CSVGQGASETQYF
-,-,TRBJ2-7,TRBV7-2,TGTGCCAGCAGCCTATACCAGGCCGGAACCCAGTACTTC,CASSLYQAGTQYF
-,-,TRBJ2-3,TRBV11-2,TGTGCCAGCAGCAACGCCGGCCTAGAAACAGATACGCAGTATTTT,CASSNAGLETDTQYF
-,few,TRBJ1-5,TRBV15,TGTGCCACCAGCAGAAAGTCCCGGGACTATCAGCCCCAGCATTTT,CATSRKSRDYQPQHF
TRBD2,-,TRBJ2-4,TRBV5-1,TGCGCCAGCAGCTTGACGACTAGCGGAGAAAACATTCAGTACTTC,CASSLTTSGENIQYF